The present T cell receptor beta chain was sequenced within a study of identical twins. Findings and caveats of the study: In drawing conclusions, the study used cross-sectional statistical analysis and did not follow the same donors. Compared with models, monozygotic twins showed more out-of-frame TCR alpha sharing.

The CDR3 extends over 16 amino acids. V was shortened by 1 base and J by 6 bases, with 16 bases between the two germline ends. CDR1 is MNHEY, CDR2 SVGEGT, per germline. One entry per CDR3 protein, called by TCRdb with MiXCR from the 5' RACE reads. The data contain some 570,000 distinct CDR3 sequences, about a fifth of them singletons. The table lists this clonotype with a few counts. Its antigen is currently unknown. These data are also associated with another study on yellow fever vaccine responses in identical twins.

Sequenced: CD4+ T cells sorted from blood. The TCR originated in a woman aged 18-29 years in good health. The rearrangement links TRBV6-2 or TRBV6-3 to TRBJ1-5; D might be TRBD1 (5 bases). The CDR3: CASSYFQGEKSQPQHF. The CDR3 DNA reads TGTGCCAGCAGTTACTTTCAGGGAGAAAAAAGTCAGCCCCAGCATTTT.